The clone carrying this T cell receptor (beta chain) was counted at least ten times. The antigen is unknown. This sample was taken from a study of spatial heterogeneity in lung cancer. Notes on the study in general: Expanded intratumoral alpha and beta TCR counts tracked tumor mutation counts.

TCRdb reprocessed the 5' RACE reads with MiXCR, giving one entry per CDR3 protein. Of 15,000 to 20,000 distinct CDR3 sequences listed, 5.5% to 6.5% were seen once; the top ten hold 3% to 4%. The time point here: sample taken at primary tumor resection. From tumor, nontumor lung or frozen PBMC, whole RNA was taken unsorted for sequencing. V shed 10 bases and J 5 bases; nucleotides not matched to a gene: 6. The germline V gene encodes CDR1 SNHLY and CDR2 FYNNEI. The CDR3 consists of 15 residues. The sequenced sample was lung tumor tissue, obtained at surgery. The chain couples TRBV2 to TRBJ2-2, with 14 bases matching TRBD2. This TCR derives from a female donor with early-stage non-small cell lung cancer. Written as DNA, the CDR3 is TGTGCCACCTCCGGGACTAGCGGGAGTACCGGGGAGCTGTTTTTT. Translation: CATSGTSGSTGELFF.